The TCR beta chain described here comes from a study of CD8 T cells in Susac syndrome. Germline assignment: CDR1 MGHRA and CDR2 YSYEKL. The CDR3 loop spans 13 amino acids. V was trimmed by 0 bases and J by 3 bases, leaving 6 bases between them. TCR beta sequences were obtained from blood CD8+ and CD4+ T cells. Random hexamers were used to reverse transcribe an amount of roughly 0.5 to 1 ug RNA. One entry per CDR3 protein results from TCRdb running MiXCR on the immunoSEQ multiplex PCR reads. Here the sample spans about 69,000 distinct CDR3 sequences, just under 95% being singletons. The material sequenced was CD8+ T cells from PBMCs. The rearrangement uses TRBV4-1 and TRBJ2-7; D is uncertain. The source is a human donor in good health. The CDR3 bases are TGCGCCAGCAGCCAAGAACGAGACTACGAGCAGTACTTC. Amino acids: CASSQERDYEQYF.